This is a list of T cell receptor beta chains from one sample in a study of molecular identifiers for immune sequencing clone quantification. From the PCR reads, TCRdb called clonotypes with MiXCR, one entry per CDR3 protein. The sample lists just under 650,000 distinct CDR3 sequences; approximately 20% were seen once. Sequenced material: naive CD8+ T cells from blood, with Jurkat cell RNA spiked in. The receptors shown here come from a human donor in good health. Some libraries in this study had Jurkat cell RNA spiked in. Each CDR3 is given with its conserved first and last residue. Each record gives: V gene, J gene, clone size, D gene, CDR3 DNA, CDR3 protein. D genes are given only for firm matches. Some rows have no size entry. The others give once, few or many, or a class for an expanded clone.

v_gene: TRBV7-6; j_gene: TRBJ2-2; abundance: few; d_gene: -; CDR3nt: TGTGCCAGCAGCCCAGTTGGCAGTTCCGGGGAGCTGTTTTTT; CDR3aa: CASSPVGSSGELFF
v_gene: TRBV6-5; j_gene: TRBJ2-1; abundance: many; d_gene: TRBD1; CDR3nt: TGTGCCAGCAGTTCAACGACCGGACAGGGGTACAATGAGCAGTTCTTC; CDR3aa: CASSSTTGQGYNEQFF
v_gene: TRBV6-2/TRBV6-3; j_gene: TRBJ2-7; abundance: many; d_gene: -; CDR3nt: TGTGCCAGCAGTCCCCTGACAGGAGAATACGAGCAGTACTTC; CDR3aa: CASSPLTGEYEQYF
v_gene: TRBV7-2; j_gene: TRBJ2-5; abundance: many; d_gene: TRBD2; CDR3nt: TGTGCCAGCATGGGCGGGGGGGCCTCTCAAGAGACCCAGTACTTC; CDR3aa: CASMGGGASQETQYF
v_gene: TRBV28; j_gene: TRBJ1-4; abundance: -; d_gene: -; CDR3nt: TGTGCCAGCAGTCCCGGGGTTGATGAAAAACTGTTTTTT; CDR3aa: CASSPGVDEKLFF
v_gene: TRBV29-1; j_gene: TRBJ1-5; abundance: -; d_gene: -; CDR3nt: TGCAGCGGTTGGGTTTCCGGTCAGCCCCAGCATTTT; CDR3aa: CSGWVSGQPQHF
v_gene: TRBV30; j_gene: TRBJ2-7; abundance: many; d_gene: TRBD2; CDR3nt: TGTGCCTGGAGTTTACTAGCGGGGGGCTACGAGCAGTACTTC; CDR3aa: CAWSLLAGGYEQYF
v_gene: TRBV20-1; j_gene: TRBJ2-1; abundance: few; d_gene: -; CDR3nt: TGCAGTGCAAATCCCGGGACCCGTCTCTACAATGAGCAGTTCTTC; CDR3aa: CSANPGTRLYNEQFF
v_gene: TRBV6-5; j_gene: TRBJ2-5; abundance: many; d_gene: TRBD2; CDR3nt: TGTGCCAGCAGTTCAGCGGGATCCCAAGAGACCCAGTACTTC; CDR3aa: CASSSAGSQETQYF
v_gene: TRBV27; j_gene: TRBJ1-1; abundance: many; d_gene: -; CDR3nt: TGTGCCAGCAGACCCAGGACAGTCGACGCTGAAGCTTTCTTT; CDR3aa: CASRPRTVDAEAFF
v_gene: TRBV21-1; j_gene: TRBJ2-6; abundance: few; d_gene: -; CDR3nt: TGTGCCACGGCCGGAAGGGCCAACGTCCTGACTTTC; CDR3aa: CATAGRANVLTF
v_gene: TRBV30; j_gene: TRBJ1-2; abundance: many; d_gene: -; CDR3nt: TGTGCCTGGAGGGACGCCCGGCGTAACTATGGCTACACCTTC; CDR3aa: CAWRDARRNYGYTF
v_gene: TRBV28; j_gene: TRBJ2-3; abundance: few; d_gene: TRBD2; CDR3nt: TGTGCCAGCGGTTTCAGGGGACTAGCGACAGATACGCAGTATTTT; CDR3aa: CASGFRGLATDTQYF
v_gene: TRBV4-2; j_gene: TRBJ2-7; abundance: few; d_gene: TRBD2; CDR3nt: TGTGCCAGCAGCCAAAACCTAGCGGATGTCTCCTACGAGCAGTACTTC; CDR3aa: CASSQNLADVSYEQYF
v_gene: TRBV19; j_gene: TRBJ1-1; abundance: -; d_gene: -; CDR3nt: TGTGCCAGTAGTACGTGGGGGATGGTCACTGAAGCTTTCTTT; CDR3aa: CASSTWGMVTEAFF
v_gene: TRBV10-2; j_gene: TRBJ2-5; abundance: once; d_gene: TRBD2; CDR3nt: TGCGCCAGCAGTGGGGGACTAGCCCAAGAGACCCAGTACTTC; CDR3aa: CASSGGLAQETQYF
v_gene: TRBV5-5; j_gene: TRBJ1-1; abundance: many; d_gene: -; CDR3nt: TGTGCCAGCAGCTTCTCTCAGGGGAACACTGAAGCTTTCTTT; CDR3aa: CASSFSQGNTEAFF
v_gene: TRBV7-9; j_gene: TRBJ2-7; abundance: -; d_gene: -; CDR3nt: TGTGCCAGCAGCCCCGACGACAGGTTCCCTTACGAGCAGTACTTC; CDR3aa: CASSPDDRFPYEQYF
v_gene: TRBV6-5; j_gene: TRBJ1-2; abundance: few; d_gene: -; CDR3nt: TGTGCCAGCAGGGGAGACAGGTCGGGGTACAATGGCTACACCTTC; CDR3aa: CASRGDRSGYNGYTF
v_gene: TRBV27; j_gene: TRBJ1-5; abundance: -; d_gene: -; CDR3nt: TGTGCCAGCAGTCAGCATAATCAGCCCCAGCATTTT; CDR3aa: CASSQHNQPQHF
v_gene: TRBV12-3/TRBV12-4; j_gene: TRBJ2-7; abundance: many; d_gene: -; CDR3nt: TGTGCCAGCAGTTCCGCAAGCCCTTACGAGCAGTACTTC; CDR3aa: CASSSASPYEQYF
v_gene: TRBV20-1; j_gene: TRBJ2-7; abundance: many; d_gene: TRBD1; CDR3nt: TGCAGTGCTAGAGGACAGGGCTACGAGCAGTACTTC; CDR3aa: CSARGQGYEQYF
v_gene: TRBV14; j_gene: TRBJ2-7; abundance: many; d_gene: TRBD2; CDR3nt: TGTGCCAGCAGCCAAGAGCGGGGGGGCTACTACGAGCAGTACTTC; CDR3aa: CASSQERGGYYEQYF
v_gene: TRBV5-1; j_gene: TRBJ2-1; abundance: many; d_gene: TRBD1; CDR3nt: TGCGCCAGCAGCTTGGAATCCGGGACAGACTACAATGAGCAGTTCTTC; CDR3aa: CASSLESGTDYNEQFF
v_gene: TRBV7-9; j_gene: TRBJ2-7; abundance: few; d_gene: TRBD1; CDR3nt: TGTGCCAGCAGCTCCGGACAGGGGGAGAAGAACGAGCAGTACTTC; CDR3aa: CASSSGQGEKNEQYF
v_gene: TRBV28; j_gene: TRBJ2-5; abundance: many; d_gene: -; CDR3nt: TGTGCCAGCAGTTTATACCCGGGTAGCCCAGAGACCCAGTACTTC; CDR3aa: CASSLYPGSPETQYF
v_gene: TRBV11-2; j_gene: TRBJ1-4; abundance: many; d_gene: -; CDR3nt: TGTGCCAGCAGCTCGGAGGGCAGAGATAATGAAAAACTGTTTTTT; CDR3aa: CASSSEGRDNEKLFF
v_gene: TRBV5-8; j_gene: TRBJ2-7; abundance: many; d_gene: -; CDR3nt: TGTGCCAGCGCCCGAGGGGTAGCGCCGAACGAGCAGTACTTC; CDR3aa: CASARGVAPNEQYF
v_gene: TRBV20-1; j_gene: TRBJ2-1; abundance: -; d_gene: -; CDR3nt: TGCAGTGCTAGAGTTTTTGGGGACCATACTAGCAGCGATGAGCAGTTCTTC; CDR3aa: CSARVFGDHTSSDEQFF
v_gene: TRBV6-6; j_gene: TRBJ2-3; abundance: many; d_gene: TRBD2; CDR3nt: TGTGCCAGCAGTTACCCAGGACTAGCGGGGGCCACAGATACGCAGTATTTT; CDR3aa: CASSYPGLAGATDTQYF
v_gene: TRBV19; j_gene: TRBJ1-3; abundance: few; d_gene: TRBD1; CDR3nt: TGTGCCAGTACTTTGGGACAGGGGGCTGGAAACACCATATATTTT; CDR3aa: CASTLGQGAGNTIYF
v_gene: TRBV21-1; j_gene: TRBJ1-1; abundance: many; d_gene: -; CDR3nt: TGTGCCAGCAGCAAAGCGCTTTTTCCGACTATGAACACTGAAGCTTTCTTT; CDR3aa: CASSKALFPTMNTEAFF
v_gene: TRBV12-3/TRBV12-4; j_gene: TRBJ2-4; abundance: -; d_gene: TRBD1; CDR3nt: TGTGCCAGCAGTTTATTCGGCAGGGGGACAGACATTCAGTACTTC; CDR3aa: CASSLFGRGTDIQYF
v_gene: TRBV20-1; j_gene: TRBJ2-7; abundance: many; d_gene: -; CDR3nt: TGCAGTGCTAGACTCAGTACCTACGAGCAGTACTTC; CDR3aa: CSARLSTYEQYF
v_gene: TRBV7-6; j_gene: TRBJ2-5; abundance: -; d_gene: -; CDR3nt: TGTGCCAGCAGCTTAGTTCTTAGCACGCAAGAGACCCAGTACTTC; CDR3aa: CASSLVLSTQETQYF
v_gene: TRBV7-9; j_gene: TRBJ2-7; abundance: few; d_gene: TRBD2; CDR3nt: TGTGCCAGCACTAGCGGACCTTTTTACGAGCAGTACTTC; CDR3aa: CASTSGPFYEQYF
v_gene: TRBV30; j_gene: TRBJ2-1; abundance: many; d_gene: -; CDR3nt: TGTGCCTGGAGTCCCTGGGCGGGGCGCTACACGGAGCAGTTCTTC; CDR3aa: CAWSPWAGRYTEQFF
v_gene: TRBV12-5; j_gene: TRBJ2-7; abundance: many; d_gene: TRBD1; CDR3nt: TGTGCTAGTGGTCCCCAGGACAGGCCACCCTACGAGCAGTACTTC; CDR3aa: CASGPQDRPPYEQYF
v_gene: TRBV11-2; j_gene: TRBJ1-1; abundance: few; d_gene: -; CDR3nt: TGTGCCAGCAGCCCAAATACAGGGAACACTGAAGCTTTCTTT; CDR3aa: CASSPNTGNTEAFF
v_gene: TRBV27; j_gene: TRBJ2-3; abundance: many; d_gene: -; CDR3nt: TGTGCCAGCAGTCCAGGTACTCCCCTCGCAGATACGCAGTATTTT; CDR3aa: CASSPGTPLADTQYF
v_gene: TRBV7-8; j_gene: TRBJ2-7; abundance: many; d_gene: -; CDR3nt: TGTGCCAGCAGCTTAAGGGGTTCTGGGGTGGTTCTGTACGAGCAGTACTTC; CDR3aa: CASSLRGSGVVLYEQYF
v_gene: TRBV30; j_gene: TRBJ1-5; abundance: -; d_gene: TRBD1; CDR3nt: TGTGCCTGGAGGGACAGGAGAGGCAATCAGCCCCAGCATTTT; CDR3aa: CAWRDRRGNQPQHF
v_gene: TRBV4-3; j_gene: TRBJ2-3; abundance: many; d_gene: TRBD2; CDR3nt: TGCGCCAGCAGCCAAGAAAGAGGACTAGCGGGGCCCACAGATACGCAGTATTTT; CDR3aa: CASSQERGLAGPTDTQYF
v_gene: TRBV9; j_gene: TRBJ1-2; abundance: many; d_gene: TRBD1; CDR3nt: TGTGCCAGCAGCATAACAGGGGCCCCGGACCTCTACACCTTC; CDR3aa: CASSITGAPDLYTF
v_gene: TRBV30; j_gene: TRBJ1-4; abundance: few; d_gene: -; CDR3nt: TGTGCCTGGAGTGTAGTACAATATGAAAAACTGTTTTTT; CDR3aa: CAWSVVQYEKLFF
v_gene: TRBV3-1; j_gene: TRBJ1-2; abundance: many; d_gene: -; CDR3nt: TGTGCCAGCAGGCAAGTAGGACACGAATTCCCTAACTATGGCTACACCTTC; CDR3aa: CASRQVGHEFPNYGYTF
v_gene: TRBV12-3/TRBV12-4; j_gene: TRBJ1-1; abundance: -; d_gene: -; CDR3nt: TGTGCCGGCAGTTCGTCCACCGGGGCAGTCAGAGCTTTCTTT; CDR3aa: CAGSSSTGAVRAFF
v_gene: TRBV29-1; j_gene: TRBJ2-3; abundance: many; d_gene: TRBD2; CDR3nt: TGCAGCGCTGAGGCCAGTTTTAGCGGGAGAACAGATACGCAGTATTTT; CDR3aa: CSAEASFSGRTDTQYF
v_gene: TRBV6-5; j_gene: TRBJ1-1; abundance: -; d_gene: -; CDR3nt: TGTGCCAGCATCGCAGGGGTGGGCACTGAAGCTTCCTTT; CDR3aa: CASIAGVGTEASF
v_gene: TRBV7-2; j_gene: TRBJ2-1; abundance: many; d_gene: TRBD1; CDR3nt: TGTGCCAGCAGCTTAGAGCGAGGGGGCGCAAACAATGAGCAGTTCTTC; CDR3aa: CASSLERGGANNEQFF
v_gene: TRBV6-1; j_gene: TRBJ1-1; abundance: many; d_gene: -; CDR3nt: TGTGCCAGCAGGCCCCCGGGGTCGGAAGCTTTCTTT; CDR3aa: CASRPPGSEAFF
v_gene: TRBV5-1; j_gene: TRBJ2-4; abundance: few; d_gene: TRBD2; CDR3nt: TGCGCCAGCAGCGGGGGGGAAAACATTCAGTGCTTC; CDR3aa: CASSGGENIQCF
v_gene: TRBV30; j_gene: TRBJ1-1; abundance: -; d_gene: TRBD1; CDR3nt: TGTGCCTGGACGACAGGGTTCACTGAAGCTTTCTTT; CDR3aa: CAWTTGFTEAFF
v_gene: TRBV4-3; j_gene: TRBJ1-3; abundance: many; d_gene: -; CDR3nt: TGCGCCAGCAGCCAAGTTGAGAGCCCCAGGATCTCTGGAAACACCATATATTTT; CDR3aa: CASSQVESPRISGNTIYF
v_gene: TRBV6-5; j_gene: TRBJ2-7; abundance: many; d_gene: -; CDR3nt: TGTGCCAGCAGTTACCTTGACAGATCCTACGAGCAGTACTTC; CDR3aa: CASSYLDRSYEQYF
v_gene: TRBV5-6; j_gene: TRBJ1-5; abundance: many; d_gene: -; CDR3nt: TGTGCCAGCAGCTCCTTCACCCACAATCAGCCCCAGCATTTT; CDR3aa: CASSSFTHNQPQHF
v_gene: TRBV6-5; j_gene: TRBJ1-1; abundance: -; d_gene: -; CDR3nt: TGTGCCAGCAGTGGGTTGGACAGCCTAGCTGAAGCTTTCTTT; CDR3aa: CASSGLDSLAEAFF
v_gene: TRBV20-1; j_gene: TRBJ2-7; abundance: many; d_gene: -; CDR3nt: TGCAGTGCCTTATGGGGGGTCGGCTACGAGCAGTACTTC; CDR3aa: CSALWGVGYEQYF
v_gene: TRBV27; j_gene: TRBJ1-5; abundance: -; d_gene: -; CDR3nt: TGTGCCAGCATGTCCAGATCTAGCAATCAGCCCCAGCATTTT; CDR3aa: CASMSRSSNQPQHF
v_gene: TRBV12-5; j_gene: TRBJ2-1; abundance: -; d_gene: -; CDR3nt: TGTGCTAGTGGTGACGGATACCATGAGCAGTTCTTC; CDR3aa: CASGDGYHEQFF